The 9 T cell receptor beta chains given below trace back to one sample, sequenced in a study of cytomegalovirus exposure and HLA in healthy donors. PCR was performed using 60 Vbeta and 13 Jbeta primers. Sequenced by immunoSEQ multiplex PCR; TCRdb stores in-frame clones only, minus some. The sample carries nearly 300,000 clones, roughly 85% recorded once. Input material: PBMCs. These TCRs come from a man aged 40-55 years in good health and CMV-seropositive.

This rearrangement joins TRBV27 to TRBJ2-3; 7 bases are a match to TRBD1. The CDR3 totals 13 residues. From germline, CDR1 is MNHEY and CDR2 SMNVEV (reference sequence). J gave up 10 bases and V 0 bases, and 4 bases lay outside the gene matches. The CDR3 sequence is CASSLSRGIAQYF. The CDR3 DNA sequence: TGTGCCAGCAGTTTATCCAGGGGGATTGCGCAGTATTTT.

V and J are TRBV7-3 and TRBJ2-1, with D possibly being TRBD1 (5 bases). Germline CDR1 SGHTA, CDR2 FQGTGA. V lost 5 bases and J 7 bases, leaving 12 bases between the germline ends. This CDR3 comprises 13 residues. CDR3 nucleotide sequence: TGTGCCAGCAGCGTAGGACACGTAAATGAGCAGTTCTTC. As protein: CASSVGHVNEQFF.

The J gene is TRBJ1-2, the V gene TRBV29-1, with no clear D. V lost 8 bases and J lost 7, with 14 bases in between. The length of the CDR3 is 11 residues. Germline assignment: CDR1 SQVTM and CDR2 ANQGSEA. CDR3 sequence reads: CSSGGWSGYTF. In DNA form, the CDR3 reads TGCAGCTCTGGAGGATGGTCTGGCTACACCTTC.

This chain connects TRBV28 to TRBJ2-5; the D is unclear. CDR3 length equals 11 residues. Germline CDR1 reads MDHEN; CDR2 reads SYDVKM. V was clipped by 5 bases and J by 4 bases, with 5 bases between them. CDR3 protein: CASSTTETQYF. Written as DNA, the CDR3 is TGTGCCAGCAGTACAACAGAGACCCAGTACTTC.

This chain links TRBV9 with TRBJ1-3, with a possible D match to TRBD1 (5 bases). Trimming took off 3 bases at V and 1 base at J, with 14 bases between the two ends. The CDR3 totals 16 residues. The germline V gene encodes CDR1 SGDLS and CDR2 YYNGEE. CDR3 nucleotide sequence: TGTGCCAGCAGCGGTAAGGGCACAGGATCTGGAAACACCATATATTTT. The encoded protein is CASSGKGTGSGNTIYF.

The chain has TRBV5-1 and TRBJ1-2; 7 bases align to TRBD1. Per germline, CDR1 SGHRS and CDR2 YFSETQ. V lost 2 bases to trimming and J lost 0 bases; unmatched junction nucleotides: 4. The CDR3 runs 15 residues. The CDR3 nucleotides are TGCGCCAGCAGCTTAGGGCAGGGGGCTAACTATGGCTACACCTTC. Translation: CASSLGQGANYGYTF.

In DNA, the CDR3 is TGTGCCAGCAGCCAAGACGGACCACTGGGAGGGAATAATGAAAAACTGTTTTTT. This codes for CASSQDGPLGGNNEKLFF. The chain couples TRBV4-2 to TRBJ1-4; D not certain. V gave up 0 bases and J gave up 4 bases, with 18 bases separating them. CDR3 length: 18 amino acids. Germline V gene data show CDR1 as LGHNA and CDR2 as YNFKEQ.

CDR3 sequence reads: CASSQWISSGRVETQYF. The CDR3 bases are TGTGCCAGCAGCCAATGGATAAGTAGCGGGAGGGTGGAGACCCAGTACTTC. The chain uses TRBV14 and TRBJ2-5; 11 nucleotides agree with TRBD2. The CDR3 is made up of 17 amino acids. Trimming took 2 bases from V and 5 from J; bases not matched to a gene: 10. CDR1 is SGHDN and CDR2 is FVKESK in the germline V gene.

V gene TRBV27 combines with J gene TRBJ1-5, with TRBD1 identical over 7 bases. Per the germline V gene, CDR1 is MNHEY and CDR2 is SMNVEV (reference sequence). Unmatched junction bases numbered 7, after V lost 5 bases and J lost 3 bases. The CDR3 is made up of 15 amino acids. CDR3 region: CASSPNRGNNQPQHF. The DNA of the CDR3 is TGTGCCAGCAGTCCCAACAGGGGCAACAATCAGCCCCAGCATTTT.